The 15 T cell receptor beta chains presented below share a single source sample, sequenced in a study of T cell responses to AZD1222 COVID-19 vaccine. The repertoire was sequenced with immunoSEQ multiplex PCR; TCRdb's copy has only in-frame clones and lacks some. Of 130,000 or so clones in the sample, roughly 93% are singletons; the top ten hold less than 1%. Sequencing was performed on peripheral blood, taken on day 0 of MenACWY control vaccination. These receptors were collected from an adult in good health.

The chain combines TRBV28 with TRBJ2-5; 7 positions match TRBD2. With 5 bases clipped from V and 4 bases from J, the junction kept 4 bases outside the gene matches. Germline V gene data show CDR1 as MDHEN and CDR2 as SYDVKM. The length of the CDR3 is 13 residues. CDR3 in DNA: TGTGCCAGCAGTCTTACTAGCGCAGAGACCCAGTACTTC. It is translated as CASSLTSAETQYF.

CDR3 region: CSGSINSGNTIYF. CDR3 DNA sequence: TGCAGTGGGAGCATTAACTCTGGAAACACCATATATTTT. V gene TRBV29-1 combines with J gene TRBJ1-3; D is uncertain. CDR1 and CDR2 (germline): SQVTM, ANQGSEA. This CDR3 is built from 13 residues. The whole variable domain, remainder taken from reference TRBV29-1 and TRBJ1-3, is SAVISQKPSRDICQRGTSLTIQCQVDSQVTMMFWYRQQPGQSLTLIATANQGSEATYESGFVIDKFPISRPNLTFSTLTVSNMSPEDSSIYLCSGSINSGNTIYFGEGSWLTVV.

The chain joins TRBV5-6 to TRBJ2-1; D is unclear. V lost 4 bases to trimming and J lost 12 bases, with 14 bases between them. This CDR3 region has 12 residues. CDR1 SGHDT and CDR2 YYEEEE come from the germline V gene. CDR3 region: CASSLPRSVQFF. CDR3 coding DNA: TGTGCCAGCAGCCTACCGAGGAGTGTGCAGTTCTTC.

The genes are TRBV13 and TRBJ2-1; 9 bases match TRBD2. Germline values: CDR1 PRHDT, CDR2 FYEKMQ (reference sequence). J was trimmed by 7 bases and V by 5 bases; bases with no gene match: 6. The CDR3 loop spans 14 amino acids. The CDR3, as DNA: TGTGCCAGCAGCGAGGGGACTAGCTGGAATGAGCAGTTCTTC. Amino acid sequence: CASSEGTSWNEQFF.

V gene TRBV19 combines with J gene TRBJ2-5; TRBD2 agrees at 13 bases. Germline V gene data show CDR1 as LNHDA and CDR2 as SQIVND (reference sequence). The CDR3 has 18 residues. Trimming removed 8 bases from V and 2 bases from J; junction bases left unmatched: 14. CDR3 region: CASRGGAPGLAGQETQYF. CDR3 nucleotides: TGTGCCAGTCGGGGGGGGGCTCCGGGACTAGCGGGACAAGAGACCCAGTACTTC.

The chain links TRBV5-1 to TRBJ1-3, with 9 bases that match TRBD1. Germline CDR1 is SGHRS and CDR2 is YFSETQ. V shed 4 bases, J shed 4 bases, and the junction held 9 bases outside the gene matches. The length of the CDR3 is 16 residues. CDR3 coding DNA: TGCGCCAGCAGCCTCCTGGGACAGGGCGTGGGAAACACCATATATTTT. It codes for CASSLLGQGVGNTIYF.

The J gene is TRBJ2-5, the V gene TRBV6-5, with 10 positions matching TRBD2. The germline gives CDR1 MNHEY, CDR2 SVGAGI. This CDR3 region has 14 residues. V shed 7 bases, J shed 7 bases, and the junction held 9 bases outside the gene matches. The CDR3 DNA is TGTGCCAGCATCGAGGTAGCGGGGGGAGGGACCCAGTACTTC. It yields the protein CASIEVAGGGTQYF.

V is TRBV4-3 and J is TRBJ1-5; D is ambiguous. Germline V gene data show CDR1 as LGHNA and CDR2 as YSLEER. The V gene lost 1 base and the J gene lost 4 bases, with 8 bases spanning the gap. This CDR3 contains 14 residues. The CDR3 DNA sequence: TGCGCCAGCAGCCAAGGGTCAGCTAATCAGCCCCAGCATTTT. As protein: CASSQGSANQPQHF.

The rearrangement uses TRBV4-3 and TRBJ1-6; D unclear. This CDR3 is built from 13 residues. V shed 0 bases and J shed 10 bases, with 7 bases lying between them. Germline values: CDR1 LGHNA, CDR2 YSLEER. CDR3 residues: CASSQELRSPLHF. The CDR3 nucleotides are TGCGCCAGCAGCCAAGAGTTGCGGTCACCCCTCCACTTT.

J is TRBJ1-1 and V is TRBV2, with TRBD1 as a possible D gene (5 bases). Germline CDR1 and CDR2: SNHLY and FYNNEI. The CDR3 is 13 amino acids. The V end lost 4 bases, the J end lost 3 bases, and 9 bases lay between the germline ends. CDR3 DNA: TGTGCCAGCAGTGGGTTAGGGGACACTGAAGCTTTCTTT. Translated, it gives CASSGLGDTEAFF.

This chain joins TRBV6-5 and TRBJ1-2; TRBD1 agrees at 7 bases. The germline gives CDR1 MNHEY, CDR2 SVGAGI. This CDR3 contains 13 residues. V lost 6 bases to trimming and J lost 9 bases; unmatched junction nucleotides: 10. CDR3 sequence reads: CASRAAGGWRYTF. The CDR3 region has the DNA TGTGCCAGCAGAGCCGCAGGGGGGTGGCGCTACACCTTC.

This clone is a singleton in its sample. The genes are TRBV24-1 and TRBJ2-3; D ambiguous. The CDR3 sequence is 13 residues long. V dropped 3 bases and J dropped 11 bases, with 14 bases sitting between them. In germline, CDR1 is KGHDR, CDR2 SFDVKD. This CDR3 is CATSDKQSAGQYF. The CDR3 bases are TGTGCCACCAGTGATAAACAGAGCGCAGGGCAGTATTTT.

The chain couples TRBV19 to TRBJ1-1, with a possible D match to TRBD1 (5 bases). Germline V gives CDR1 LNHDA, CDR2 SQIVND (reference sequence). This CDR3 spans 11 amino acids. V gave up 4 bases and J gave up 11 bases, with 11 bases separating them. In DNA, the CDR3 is TGTGCCAGTAGTAACGGGGGTTGGGCTTTCTTT. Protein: CASSNGGWAFF.

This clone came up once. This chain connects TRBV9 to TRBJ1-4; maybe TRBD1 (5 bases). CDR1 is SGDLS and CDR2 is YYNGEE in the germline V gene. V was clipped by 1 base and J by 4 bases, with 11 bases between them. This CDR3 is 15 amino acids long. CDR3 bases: TGTGCCAGCAGCGTAAGATGGGGGATTAATGAAAAACTGTTTTTT. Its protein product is CASSVRWGINEKLFF.

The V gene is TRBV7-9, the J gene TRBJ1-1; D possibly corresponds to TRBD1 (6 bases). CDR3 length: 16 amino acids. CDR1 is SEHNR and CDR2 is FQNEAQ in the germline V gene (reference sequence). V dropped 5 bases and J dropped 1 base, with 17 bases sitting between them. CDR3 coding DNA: TGTGCCAGCAGCCCGATGGGCAGGGGCCAGAACACTGAAGCTTTCTTT. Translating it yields CASSPMGRGQNTEAFF. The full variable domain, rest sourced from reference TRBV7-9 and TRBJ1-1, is DTGVSQNPRHKITKRGQNVTFRCDPISEHNRLYWYRQTLGQGPEFLTYFQNEAQLEKSRLLSDRFSAERPKGSFSTLEIQRTEQGDSAMYLCASSPMGRGQNTEAFFGQGTRLTVV.